Below are 4 T cell receptor beta chains sequenced from a single sample in a study of cytomegalovirus exposure and HLA in healthy donors. Assay: immunoSEQ multiplex PCR; the TCRdb copy retains only in-frame clones and omits some. The sample gives 150,000 to 180,000 clones, less than 90% of which show up once; under 25% is in the top ten. The sequenced sample consisted of PBMCs. The receptors were sampled from a man in his late teens or twenties in good health and CMV-seropositive.

A note on this clone: Other DNA sequences in this specimen translate into the identical CDR3. The rearrangement uses TRBV18 and TRBJ1-1, with 9 bases lining up with TRBD1. With 6 bases clipped from V and 2 bases from J, the junction kept 4 bases outside the gene matches. CDR3 length: 14 residues. Germline values: CDR1 KGHSH, CDR2 LQKENI. CDR3 sequence: CASSPDRGNTEAFF. CDR3 coding DNA: TGTGCCAGCTCGCCGGACAGGGGTAACACTGAAGCTTTCTTT.

There are a few counts of this clone. The rearrangement uses TRBV9 and TRBJ2-5; 7 nucleotides agree with TRBD2. This CDR3 spans 16 amino acids. J lost 4 bases, V lost 0 bases, and 9 bases had no gene match. CDR1 is SGDLS and CDR2 is YYNGEE in the germline V gene. DNA for the CDR3: TGTGCCAGCAGCGTAGGCCCAGTAGTAGCGGGAGAGACCCAGTACTTC. Protein sequence: CASSVGPVVAGETQYF.

This sequence joins TRBV6-5 and TRBJ1-2, with TRBD1 identical over 8 bases. J gave up 11 bases and V 6 bases, and 17 bases lay outside the gene matches. CDR1 is MNHEY, CDR2 SVGAGI, per germline. The CDR3 runs to 15 residues. This CDR3 reads CASSPGQGTGSDYTF. For the CDR3, the DNA is TGTGCCAGCAGCCCCGGACAGGGAACGGGCTCGGATTACACCTTC.

The chain employs TRBV5-1 and TRBJ2-1, with 7 bases fitting TRBD2. CDR3 length: 16 amino acids. Germline trimming cut 4 bases from V and 2 bases from J; bases unmatched to any gene: 9. The germline CDR1 and CDR2 sequences are SGHRS and YFSETQ. In DNA, the CDR3 is TGCGCCAGCAGCCCCCAAGCGGGAACAGCCTACAATGAGCAGTTCTTC. It specifies CASSPQAGTAYNEQFF. The variable domain in full, with the rest retrieved from reference TRBV5-1 and TRBJ2-1, is KAGVTQTPRYLIKTRGQQVTLSCSPISGHRSVSWYQQTPGQGLQFLFEYFSETQRNKGNFPGRFSGRQFSNSRSEMNVSTLELGDSALYLCASSPQAGTAYNEQFFGPGTRLTVL.